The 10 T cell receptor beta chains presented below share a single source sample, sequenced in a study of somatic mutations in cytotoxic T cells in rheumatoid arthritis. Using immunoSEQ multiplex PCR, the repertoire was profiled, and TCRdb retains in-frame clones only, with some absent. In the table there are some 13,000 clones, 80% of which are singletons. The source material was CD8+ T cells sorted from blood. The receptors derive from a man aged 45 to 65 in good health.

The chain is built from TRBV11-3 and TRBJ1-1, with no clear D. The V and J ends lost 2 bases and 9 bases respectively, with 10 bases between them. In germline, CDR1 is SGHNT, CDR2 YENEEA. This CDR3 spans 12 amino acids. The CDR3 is CASSLPLSKAFF. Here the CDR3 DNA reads TGTGCCAGCAGCTTACCCTTGTCTAAAGCTTTCTTT.

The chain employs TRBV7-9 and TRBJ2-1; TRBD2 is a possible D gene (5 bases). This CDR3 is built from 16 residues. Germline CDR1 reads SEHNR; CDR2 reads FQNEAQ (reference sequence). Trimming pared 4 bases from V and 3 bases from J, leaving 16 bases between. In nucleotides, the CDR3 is TGTGCCAGCAGCTCCGGGGATACGATAGACTACAATGAGCAGTTCTTC. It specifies CASSSGDTIDYNEQFF.

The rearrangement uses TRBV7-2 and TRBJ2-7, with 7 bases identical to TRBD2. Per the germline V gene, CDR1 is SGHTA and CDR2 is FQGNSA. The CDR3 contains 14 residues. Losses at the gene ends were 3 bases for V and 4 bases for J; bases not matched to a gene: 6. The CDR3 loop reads CASSFFLSGYEQYF. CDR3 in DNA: TGTGCCAGCAGCTTCTTTCTTAGCGGGTACGAGCAGTACTTC.

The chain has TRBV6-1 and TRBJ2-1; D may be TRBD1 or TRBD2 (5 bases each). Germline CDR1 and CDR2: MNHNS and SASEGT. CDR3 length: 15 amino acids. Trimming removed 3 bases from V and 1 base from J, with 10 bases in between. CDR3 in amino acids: CASSDRGASYNEQFF. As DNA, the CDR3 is TGTGCCAGCAGTGATAGAGGGGCTTCCTACAATGAGCAGTTCTTC.

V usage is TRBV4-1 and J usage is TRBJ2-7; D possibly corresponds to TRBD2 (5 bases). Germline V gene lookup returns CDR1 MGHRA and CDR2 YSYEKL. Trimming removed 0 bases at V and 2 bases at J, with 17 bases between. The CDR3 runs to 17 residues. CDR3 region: CASSQEEGGLPPYEQYF. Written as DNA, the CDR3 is TGCGCCAGCAGCCAAGAGGAAGGTGGACTCCCCCCCTACGAGCAGTACTTC.

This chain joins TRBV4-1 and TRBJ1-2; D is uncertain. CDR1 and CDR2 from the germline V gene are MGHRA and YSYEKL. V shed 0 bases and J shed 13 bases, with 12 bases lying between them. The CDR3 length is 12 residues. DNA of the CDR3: TGCGCCAGCAGCCAAGATGGAGAAGAGGTCACCTTC. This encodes CASSQDGEEVTF.

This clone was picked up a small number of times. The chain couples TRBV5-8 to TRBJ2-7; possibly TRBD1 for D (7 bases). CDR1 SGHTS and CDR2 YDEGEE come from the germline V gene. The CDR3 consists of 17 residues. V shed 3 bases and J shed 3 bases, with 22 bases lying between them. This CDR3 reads CASSWGDSLKLSYEQYF. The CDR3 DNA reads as TGTGCCAGCAGCTGGGGGGACAGCCTCAAACTGAGCTACGAGCAGTACTTC.

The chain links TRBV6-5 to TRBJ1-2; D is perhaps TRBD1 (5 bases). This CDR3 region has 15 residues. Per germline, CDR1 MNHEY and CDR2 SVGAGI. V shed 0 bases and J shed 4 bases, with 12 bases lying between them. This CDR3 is CASSYSGTPGYGYTF. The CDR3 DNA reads TGTGCCAGCAGTTACTCGGGGACGCCTGGCTATGGCTACACCTTC.

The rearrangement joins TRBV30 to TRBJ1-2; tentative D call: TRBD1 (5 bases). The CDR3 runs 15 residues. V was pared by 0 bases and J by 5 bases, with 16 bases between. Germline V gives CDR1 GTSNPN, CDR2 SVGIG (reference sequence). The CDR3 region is CAWSVGVRGVYGYTF. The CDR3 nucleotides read TGTGCCTGGAGTGTAGGGGTGCGAGGGGTGTATGGCTACACCTTC.

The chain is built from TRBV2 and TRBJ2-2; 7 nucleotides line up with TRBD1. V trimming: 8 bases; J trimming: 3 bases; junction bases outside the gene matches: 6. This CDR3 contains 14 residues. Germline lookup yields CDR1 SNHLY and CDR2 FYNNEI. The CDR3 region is CASVDRVYTGELFF. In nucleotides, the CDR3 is TGTGCCAGCGTCGACAGGGTCTACACCGGGGAGCTGTTTTTT.